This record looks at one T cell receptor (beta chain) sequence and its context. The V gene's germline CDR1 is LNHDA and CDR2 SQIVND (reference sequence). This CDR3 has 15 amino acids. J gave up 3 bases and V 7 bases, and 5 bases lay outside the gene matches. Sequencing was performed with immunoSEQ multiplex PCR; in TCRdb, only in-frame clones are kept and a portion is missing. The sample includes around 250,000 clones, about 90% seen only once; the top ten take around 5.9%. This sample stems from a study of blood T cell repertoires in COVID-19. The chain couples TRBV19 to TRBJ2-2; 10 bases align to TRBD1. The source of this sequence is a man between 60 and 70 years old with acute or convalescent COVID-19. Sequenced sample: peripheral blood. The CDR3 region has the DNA TGTGCCAGTAAGGTGGGGACAGGGGACACCGGGGAGCTGTTTTTT. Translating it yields CASKVGTGDTGELFF.